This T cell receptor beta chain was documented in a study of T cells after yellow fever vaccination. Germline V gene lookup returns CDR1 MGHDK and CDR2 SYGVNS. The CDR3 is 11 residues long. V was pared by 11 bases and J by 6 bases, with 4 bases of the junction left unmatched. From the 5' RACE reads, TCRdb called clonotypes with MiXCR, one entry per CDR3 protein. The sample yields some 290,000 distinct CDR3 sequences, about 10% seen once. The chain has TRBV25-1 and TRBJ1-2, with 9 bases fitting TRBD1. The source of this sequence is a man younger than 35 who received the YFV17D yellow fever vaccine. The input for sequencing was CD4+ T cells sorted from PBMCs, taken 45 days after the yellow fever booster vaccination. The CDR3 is CAARQGDGYTF. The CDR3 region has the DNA TGTGCCGCGCGACAGGGGGATGGCTACACCTTC.